The 25 T cell receptor beta chains below come from one sample, sequenced in a study of cytomegalovirus exposure and HLA in healthy donors. The PCR had 60 Vbeta and 13 Jbeta primers. TCRdb's table, derived via immunoSEQ multiplex PCR, lists solely in-frame clones and lacks some. This table holds approximately 160,000 clones, around 78% found once. The sequenced sample was PBMCs. The source is a woman aged 45 to 65 in good health and CMV-seropositive.

This clone was seen more than once but under ten times. The chain uses TRBV5-6 and TRBJ2-5; 7 bases line up with TRBD2. Germline V gene lookup returns CDR1 SGHDT and CDR2 YYEEEE. With V trimmed by 4 bases and J by 4 bases, 7 bases remained unmatched. There are 14 residues in the CDR3. DNA of the CDR3: TGTGCCAGCAGCCCCCCGGGGAGGGCAGAGACCCAGTACTTC. Residues: CASSPPGRAETQYF.

The chain is built from TRBV19 and TRBJ2-1, with D uncertain. V dropped 9 bases and J dropped 2 bases, with 20 bases sitting between them. The germline V gene encodes CDR1 LNHDA and CDR2 SQIVND (reference sequence). The CDR3 loop spans 16 amino acids. DNA for the CDR3: TGTGCCAGCTCCCGGCGATCAGGTCAAACCTACAATGAGCAGTTCTTC. It yields the protein CASSRRSGQTYNEQFF. The full variable domain, rest sourced from reference TRBV19 and TRBJ2-1, is DGGITQSPKYLFRKEGQNVTLSCEQNLNHDAMYWYRQDPGQGLRLIYYSQIVNDFQKGDIAEGYSVSREKKESFPLTVTSAQKNPTAFYLCASSRRSGQTYNEQFFGPGTRLTVL.

The rearrangement joins TRBV5-1 to TRBJ1-6, with D uncertain. Germline V CDR1 and CDR2: SGHRS, YFSETQ. This CDR3 contains 13 residues. The V and J ends lost 0 bases and 14 bases respectively, with 12 bases between them. CDR3 nucleotides: TGCGCCAGCAGCTTGGAAGAAGGCGGAACCCTCCACTTT. Translated: CASSLEEGGTLHF.

The table lists this clone with a count of one. The V and J genes are TRBV6-6 and TRBJ2-2; D perhaps matches TRBD1 (6 bases). CDR1 is MNHNY and CDR2 is SVGAGI in the germline V gene (reference sequence). The V end lost 9 bases, the J end lost 5 bases, and 13 bases lay between the germline ends. The CDR3 sequence is 13 residues long. CDR3 loop: CASRGIGTGELFF. CDR3 coding DNA: TGTGCCAGTAGGGGGATTGGAACCGGGGAGCTGTTTTTT.

The CDR3, as DNA: TGTGCCAGCAGCTTAGCGGGCGCCTCCGCGCAGTATTTT. Residues: CASSLAGASAQYF. V is TRBV7-2 and J is TRBJ2-3; D gene ambiguous. Germline V CDR1 and CDR2: SGHTA, FQGNSA. There are 13 residues in the CDR3. The V end was cut by 0 bases, the J end by 10 bases, with 11 bases between.

This chain uses TRBV5-1 with TRBJ2-3; 7 nucleotides line up with TRBD1. Trimming removed 1 base from V and 4 bases from J; junction bases left unmatched: 3. Germline loops: CDR1 SGHRS, CDR2 YFSETQ. CDR3 length: 14 residues. The CDR3 nucleotides read TGCGCCAGCAGCTTGTCACAGGGGCCAGATACGCAGTATTTT. Translation gives CASSLSQGPDTQYF.

Here the CDR3 reads CASSFSPTGNQPQHF. The CDR3 DNA reads TGTGCCAGCAGCTTTTCCCCGACAGGGAATCAGCCCCAGCATTTT. The chain joins TRBV7-8 to TRBJ1-5; 7 nucleotides agree with TRBD1. The CDR3 sequence is 15 residues long. Germline V gene lookup returns CDR1 SGHVS and CDR2 FQNEAQ. Trimming removed 3 bases from V and 4 bases from J; junction bases left unmatched: 6.

The chain links TRBV7-3 to TRBJ1-1; D might be TRBD1 (5 bases). Trimming left V 2 bases short and J 8 bases short, with 15 bases between. This CDR3 comprises 14 residues. Germline V gene sequence: CDR1 SGHTA, CDR2 FQGTGA. This CDR3 is CASSLGGSRAEAFF. The CDR3 bases are TGTGCCAGCAGCTTAGGGGGGTCAAGGGCCGAAGCTTTCTTT.

V is TRBV19 and J is TRBJ1-4, with 7 bases lining up with TRBD1. The germline V gene encodes CDR1 LNHDA and CDR2 SQIVND (reference sequence). J was trimmed by 4 bases and V by 8 bases; bases with no gene match: 7. There are 14 residues in the CDR3. The CDR3 is CASRVQGSNEKLFF. The CDR3 DNA follows: TGTGCCAGTCGGGTACAGGGGAGTAATGAAAAACTGTTTTTT.

The chain couples TRBV10-2 to TRBJ2-1; 13 nucleotides line up with TRBD2. The CDR3 sequence is 14 residues long. Germline V CDR1 and CDR2: WSHSY, SAAADI. The ends lost 7 bases at V and 9 bases at J; junction bases unmatched: 6. Here the CDR3 DNA reads TGCGCCAGCACCACTAGCGGGGGGGGTAGTGAGCAGTTCTTC. Protein product: CASTTSGGGSEQFF.

V and J are TRBV10-1 and TRBJ2-1, with a tentative D call TRBD2 (6 bases). V was clipped by 10 bases and J by 8 bases, with 15 bases between them. The CDR3 has 12 amino acids. Germline V gives CDR1 WNHNN, CDR2 SYGVQD (reference sequence). As DNA, the CDR3 is TGCGCCATCGGGACGTCGGGGGATGAGCAGTTCTTC. Translating gives CAIGTSGDEQFF.

The V and J genes are TRBV7-8 and TRBJ2-3; D unresolved. V lost 7 bases, J lost 2 bases, and 16 bases lay in between. The germline V gene encodes CDR1 SGHVS and CDR2 FQNEAQ. The CDR3 contains 15 residues. Here the CDR3 DNA reads TGTGCCAGCAAAAATCGAGTAGACTCCACAGATACGCAGTATTTT. Translated, it gives CASKNRVDSTDTQYF.

The genes are TRBV13 and TRBJ2-3; 7 positions agree with TRBD1. The CDR3 extends over 18 amino acids. After removal of 2 bases from V and 3 bases from J, the junction contained 14 bases not matched to a gene. CDR1 PRHDT and CDR2 FYEKMQ come from the germline V gene (reference sequence). The DNA for the CDR3 is TGTGCCAGCAGCTTAATTTTGAGGGGGCGAATATTTACAGATACGCAGTATTTT. Its translation is CASSLILRGRIFTDTQYF.

The chain has TRBV6-1 and TRBJ2-7, with 11 bases that match TRBD2. The CDR3 is 15 residues long. V shed 7 bases and J 3 bases; nucleotides not matched to a gene: 8. Germline V gene sequence: CDR1 MNHNS, CDR2 SASEGT. The CDR3 DNA is TGTGCCAGCACACTTAGCGGGGGGGCTTTCTACGAGCAGTACTTC. It yields the protein CASTLSGGAFYEQYF.

J is TRBJ2-5 and V is TRBV7-3, with 9 bases aligning to TRBD1. Germline loops: CDR1 SGHTA, CDR2 FQGTGA. The trim removed 5 bases at V and 5 bases at J, leaving 12 bases unmatched. This CDR3 spans 16 amino acids. The CDR3 DNA is TGTGCCAGCAGCCTCCAGGGACAGGGACGGGTGGAGACCCAGTACTTC. It is translated as CASSLQGQGRVETQYF.

This chain links TRBV30 with TRBJ2-5, with 7 positions matching TRBD2. The CDR3 covers 19 residues. CDR1 and CDR2 (germline): GTSNPN, SVGIG (reference sequence). V shed 0 bases and J 2 bases; nucleotides not matched to a gene: 18. Here the CDR3 DNA reads TGTGCCTGGAGTGTATTGAGGGGAATCTGGCGGGGGTCACAAGAGACCCAGTACTTC. It encodes CAWSVLRGIWRGSQETQYF. The entire variable domain, with the rest obtained from reference TRBV30 and TRBJ2-5, is as follows: SQTIHQWPATLVQPVGSPLSLECTVEGTSNPNLYWYRQAAGRGLQLLFYSVGIGQISSEVPQNLSASRPQDRQFILSSKKLLLSDSGFYLCAWSVLRGIWRGSQETQYFGPGTRLLVL.

The V call is TRBV5-1, the J call TRBJ1-1; 11 positions agree with TRBD1. This CDR3 is built from 16 residues. V was clipped by 4 bases and J by 0 bases; unmatched bases: 5. CDR1 and CDR2 (germline): SGHRS, YFSETQ. The CDR3 spells CASSPGTGGMNTEAFF. Written as DNA, the CDR3 is TGCGCCAGCAGCCCTGGGACAGGGGGAATGAACACTGAAGCTTTCTTT.

The CDR3: CASSQDTALTEAFF. The CDR3 coding sequence is TGCGCCAGCAGCCAAGATACTGCGTTGACTGAAGCTTTCTTT. This chain uses TRBV4-1 with TRBJ1-1; D unresolved. The CDR3 contains 14 residues. Trimming left V 0 bases short and J 5 bases short, with 10 bases between. Looked up from germline, CDR1 is MGHRA and CDR2 is YSYEKL.

The rearrangement joins TRBV7-6 to TRBJ2-2; TRBD1 agrees at 7 bases. V was pared by 5 bases and J by 8 bases, with 14 bases of the junction left unmatched. This CDR3 comprises 16 residues. CDR1 and CDR2 (germline): SGHVS, FNYEAQ. CDR3 protein: CASSTRQGWSIGELFF. CDR3 coding DNA: TGTGCCAGCAGCACTCGACAGGGATGGTCAATAGGGGAGCTGTTTTTT.

The rearrangement joins TRBV9 to TRBJ2-2; 10 bases match TRBD2. Trimming at V came to 3 bases and at J to 7 bases, leaving 3 bases not matched to a gene. The CDR3 runs 14 residues. Germline CDR1 is SGDLS and CDR2 is YYNGEE. CDR3 sequence: CASSARTSGGELFF. The CDR3 DNA reads as TGTGCCAGCAGCGCCCGGACTAGCGGCGGGGAGCTGTTTTTT.

The CDR3 DNA reads as TGTGCCATCAGTATGGACAGGACGGGCAATGAGCAGTTCTTC. This sequence encodes CAISMDRTGNEQFF. The chain is built from TRBV10-3 and TRBJ2-1, with 7 bases matching TRBD1. The CDR3 extends over 14 amino acids. The V gene's germline CDR1 is ENHRY and CDR2 SYGVKD. V lost 5 bases, J lost 6 bases, and 7 bases stayed unmatched.

The J gene is TRBJ2-1, the V gene TRBV13; 12 bases fit TRBD2. The trim removed 2 bases at V and 8 bases at J, leaving 4 bases unmatched. This CDR3 is built from 15 residues. Germline values: CDR1 PRHDT, CDR2 FYEKMQ (reference sequence). The CDR3 loop is CASSLLAGGVDEQFF. In nucleotides, the CDR3 is TGTGCCAGCAGCTTACTAGCGGGGGGGGTTGATGAGCAGTTCTTC.

The chain employs TRBV7-8 and TRBJ1-2, with D possibly matching TRBD1 (6 bases). The germline CDR1 and CDR2 sequences are SGHVS and FQNEAQ. The length of the CDR3 is 14 residues. V lost 1 base and J 5 bases, leaving 11 bases between the germline ends. The CDR3 sequence is CASSLEGQLYGYTF. The DNA of the CDR3 is TGTGCCAGCAGCTTAGAAGGACAGCTGTATGGCTACACCTTC.

The J gene is TRBJ2-6, the V gene TRBV7-9; D call uncertain. Trimming took 4 bases from V and 3 from J, leaving 10 bases between them. The germline V gene has CDR1 SEHNR and CDR2 FQNEAQ (reference sequence). The CDR3 totals 15 residues. The CDR3 region has the DNA TGTGCCAGCAGCTCCGAGGCTAGTGGGGCCAACGTCCTGACTTTC. Translating it yields CASSSEASGANVLTF.

Of note for this clone: An end of the junction does not agree with germline; a read error may underlie this. The V gene is TRBV7-7, the J gene TRBJ2-5; 12 bases match TRBD2. The CDR3 spans 16 residues. The germline CDR1 and CDR2 sequences are SSHAT and FNYEAQ (reference sequence). CDR3 nucleotide sequence: TGTGCTAGCAGCCCTCGGACTAGCGGGGAGGGGGAGACCCAGTACTTC. The encoded protein is CASSPRTSGEGETQYF.